Included here is one T cell receptor beta chain sequence, with context. TCRdb's table, derived via immunoSEQ multiplex PCR, lists solely in-frame clones and lacks some. Altogether approximately 71,000 clones are present, 84% being singletons, with the ten largest covering nearly 0.8%. With 3 bases removed from V and 4 bases from J, the gap between germline ends came to 11 bases. CDR1 is SEHNR, CDR2 FQNEAQ, per germline (reference sequence). The CDR3 covers 14 residues. These data originate in a study of OX40 agonist ivuxolimab in advanced cancers. Study details: Cohort: 82.7% men, mean age about 60, aged about 23 to 80.

The chain is built from TRBV7-9 and TRBJ2-3; no definite D call. The sequenced sample was CD4+ or CD8+ T cells sorted from blood, obtained in a trial of the OX40 agonist ivuxolimab. The sequence was collected from an adult with an advanced solid tumor such as melanoma, head and neck, liver or kidney cancer. The CDR3 sequence: CASSLAPRADTQYF. In DNA form, the CDR3 reads TGTGCCAGCAGCTTGGCCCCGAGAGCAGATACGCAGTATTTT.